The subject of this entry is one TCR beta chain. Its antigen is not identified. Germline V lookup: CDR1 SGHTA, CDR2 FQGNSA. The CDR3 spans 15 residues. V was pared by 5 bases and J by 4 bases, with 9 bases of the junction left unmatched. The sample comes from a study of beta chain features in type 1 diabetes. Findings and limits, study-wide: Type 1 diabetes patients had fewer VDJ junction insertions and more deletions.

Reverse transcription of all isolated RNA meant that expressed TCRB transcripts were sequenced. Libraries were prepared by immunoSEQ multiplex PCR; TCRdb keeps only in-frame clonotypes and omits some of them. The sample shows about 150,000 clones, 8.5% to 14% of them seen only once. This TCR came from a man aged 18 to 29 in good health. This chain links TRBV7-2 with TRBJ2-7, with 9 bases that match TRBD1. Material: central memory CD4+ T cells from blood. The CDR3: CASSVSGTGTYEQYF. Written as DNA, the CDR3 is TGTGCCAGCAGCGTATCCGGGACAGGGACTTACGAGCAGTACTTC.